Below, 5 T cell receptor beta chains from the same sample are listed, as sequenced in a study of blood T cells in healthy people across ages (dated by TCRdb to the mid-2010s). The library was produced with 5' RACE. The instrument given in TCRdb is Illumina HiSeq 2500. A second PCR of roughly 6 to 11 cycles was performed with a sample-barcoded 5' primer and a J-beta primer mix. TCRdb reprocessed the public reads (quality trimming at Q25 with fastp, clone calling with MiXCR) and kept in-frame beta chains. All rows with the same CDR3 protein become a single entry with the most common DNA and genes. This sample has 710,000 or so distinct CDR3 sequences in its table, and approximately 22% of those were observed once. The ten largest clones take up approximately 20% of the sample. Sequenced: blood. Receptors were obtained from a man aged 65-85 years in good health.

This rearrangement joins TRBV6-1 to TRBJ2-5; possibly TRBD1 for D (5 bases). This CDR3 comprises 13 residues. Germline assignment: CDR1 MNHNS and CDR2 SASEGT. V was clipped by 6 bases and J by 4 bases, with 12 bases between them. The CDR3 spells CASRLTQGETQYF. The DNA of the CDR3 is TGTGCCAGCAGGCTTACCCAGGGAGAGACCCAGTACTTC.

The chain recombines TRBV10-1 with TRBJ1-1; D remains ambiguous. CDR3 length equals 13 residues. The germline V and J ends were trimmed by 4 bases and 0 bases, with 6 bases remaining between them. CDR1 and CDR2 from the germline V gene are WNHNN and SYGVQD (reference sequence). CDR3 coding DNA: TGCGCCAGCAGTGGCTGGATGAACACTGAAGCTTTCTTT. Translated: CASSGWMNTEAFF.

The chain couples TRBV12-3 or TRBV12-4 to TRBJ2-1, with 10 nucleotides matching TRBD2. This CDR3 region has 20 residues. The V gene end was trimmed by 5 bases and the J gene end by 1 base; junction bases not matched to a gene: 17. In DNA form, the CDR3 reads TGTGCCAGCAGTCCACTGAGCGGGGGGGCAATGAGTAGATCCTACAATGAGCAGTTCTTC. Amino acids: CASSPLSGGAMSRSYNEQFF.

On this clonotype itself: The CDR3 carries no conserved terminal phenylalanine or tryptophan, so it likely arises from a read error. The rearrangement uses TRBV28 and TRBJ1-2, with 10 bases that match TRBD1. The CDR3 covers 13 residues. CDR1 is MDHEN and CDR2 is SYDVKM in the germline V gene. J gave up 6 bases and V 7 bases, and 5 bases lay outside the gene matches. The CDR3 DNA reads as TGTGCCAGCATCCGGGACAGGGGCCATGGCTACACCTCC. Its protein is CASIRDRGHGYTS.

This clonotype was detected only a few times. Because it lacks the conserved phenylalanine or tryptophan at the end, this CDR3 is likely a read error. The chain is built from TRBV7-2 and TRBJ2-5; either TRBD1 or TRBD2 may fit D (6 bases each). In germline, CDR1 is SGHTA, CDR2 FQGNSA. Trimming removed 1 base at V and 11 bases at J, with 11 bases between. The CDR3 is 12 residues long. The CDR3 region has the DNA TGTGCCAGCAGCTTAGGGGGGGCCAGGCAGTACGTC. Amino acids: CASSLGGARQYV.